This TCR beta chain was sequenced for a study of cytomegalovirus exposure and HLA in healthy donors. This CDR3 contains 15 residues. In germline, CDR1 is SGHRS, CDR2 YFSETQ. Trimming left V 1 base short and J 0 bases short, with 8 bases between. 13 Jbeta primers and 60 Vbeta primers were used for the PCR. The protocol was immunoSEQ multiplex PCR, while the TCRdb copy is restricted to in-frame clones and leaves out a portion. The repertoire holds about 93,000 clones, with around three fifths as singletons. This TCR derives from a boy aged 5-17 years in good health and CMV-seropositive. The genes are TRBV5-1 and TRBJ2-1; D is unresolved. The sequenced material came from PBMCs. This CDR3 is CASSLTSYSYNEQFF. The CDR3 DNA reads as TGCGCCAGCAGCTTGACGTCCTACTCCTACAATGAGCAGTTCTTC.